A single sample is the source of the 2 T cell receptor beta chains below, sequenced in a study of CD8 T cells in ankylosing spondylitis. TCRdb fed the 5' RACE reads into MiXCR, producing one record per CDR3 protein. The table shows around 340,000 distinct CDR3 sequences, with under 15% occurring only once. Sequenced input: blood, either unsorted or a sorted T cell fraction (not recorded which). The receptors originated from a male donor with ankylosing spondylitis or in good health (not recorded which).

The V call is TRBV18, the J call TRBJ2-2; 7 bases are a match to TRBD1. Germline V gene sequence: CDR1 KGHSH, CDR2 LQKENI. This CDR3 region has 16 residues. Trimming at V came to 3 bases and at J to 0 bases, leaving 4 bases not matched to a gene. CDR3 loop: CASSPQQGTNTGELFF. In DNA form, the CDR3 reads TGTGCCAGCTCACCTCAACAGGGGACGAACACCGGGGAGCTGTTTTTT.

This clonotype showed up just a few times. The chain uses TRBV6-1 and TRBJ1-2; no definite D call. The V gene lost 0 bases and the J gene lost 4 bases, with 6 bases spanning the gap. The CDR3 spans 13 residues. CDR1 and CDR2 from the germline V gene are MNHNS and SASEGT. CDR3 protein: CASSEASPYGYTF. CDR3 coding DNA: TGTGCCAGCAGTGAAGCCTCACCCTATGGCTACACCTTC.